A single sample gave rise to the 24 T cell receptor beta chains below, sequenced in a study of cytomegalovirus exposure and HLA in healthy donors. 60 Vbeta and 13 Jbeta primers were used in PCR. Here immunoSEQ multiplex PCR was the method, and the copy in TCRdb shows in-frame clones only, minus some. The table has some 110,000 clones, approximately 72% seen once; the top ten hold over 1.5%. The sequencing input was PBMCs. The receptors here all came from a man aged 18 to 29 in good health and CMV-seronegative.

This chain uses TRBV29-1 with TRBJ1-4, with D unresolved. The CDR3 sequence is 12 residues long. V was trimmed by 7 bases and J by 5 bases, leaving 11 bases between them. Germline V lookup: CDR1 SQVTM, CDR2 ANQGSEA. This CDR3 is CSATKLNEKLFF. As DNA, the CDR3 is TGCAGCGCTACCAAATTAAATGAAAAACTGTTTTTT.

The chain carries TRBV19 and TRBJ2-5; 9 bases fit TRBD1. Germline V CDR1 and CDR2: LNHDA, SQIVND (reference sequence). The CDR3 contains 15 residues. V was clipped by 6 bases and J by 4 bases; unmatched bases: 9. The CDR3 sequence: CASSPGQGGGETQYF. The CDR3 DNA reads TGTGCCAGTAGCCCGGGACAGGGTGGGGGAGAGACCCAGTACTTC.

The chain uses TRBV19 and TRBJ2-3, with TRBD1 matching 7 bases. The CDR3 is 14 amino acids. Germline assignment: CDR1 LNHDA and CDR2 SQIVND (reference sequence). V trimming: 7 bases; J trimming: 7 bases; junction bases outside the gene matches: 11. The CDR3 DNA is TGTGCCAGTAAGGACAGGAGAGGTGAAAATACGCAGTATTTT. This sequence encodes CASKDRRGENTQYF.

The genes are TRBV7-9 and TRBJ2-5; TRBD1 agrees at 9 bases. After removal of 5 bases from V and 2 bases from J, the junction contained 6 bases not matched to a gene. CDR1 and CDR2 (germline): SEHNR, FQNEAQ (reference sequence). The CDR3 is made up of 15 amino acids. CDR3 in amino acids: CASSPGTGIQETQYF. CDR3 DNA: TGTGCCAGCAGCCCCGGGACAGGGATTCAAGAGACCCAGTACTTC.

This clone showed up just a few times. The V call is TRBV28, the J call TRBJ1-3; 12 bases are a match to TRBD1. Germline CDR1 and CDR2: MDHEN and SYDVKM. V shed 10 bases and J 4 bases; nucleotides not matched to a gene: 8. The CDR3 covers 15 residues. The CDR3 DNA is TGTGCCACCGGGGGACAGGGGGCTATAGGAAACACCATATATTTT. This codes for CATGGQGAIGNTIYF.

The rearrangement joins TRBV19 to TRBJ1-5; D gene ambiguous. CDR3 length equals 18 residues. Germline V gives CDR1 LNHDA, CDR2 SQIVND (reference sequence). V gave up 0 bases and J gave up 0 bases, with 15 bases separating them. CDR3 nucleotides: TGTGCCAGTAGTATAGATCGGGGAGGAGGCTATAGCAATCAGCCCCAGCATTTT. It yields the protein CASSIDRGGGYSNQPQHF.

The chain couples TRBV6-5 to TRBJ2-3; 8 nucleotides agree with TRBD2. V was clipped by 6 bases and J by 5 bases; unmatched bases: 7. In germline, CDR1 is MNHEY, CDR2 SVGAGI. The CDR3 has 14 amino acids. CDR3 sequence (DNA): TGTGCCAGCAGCAAAGCGGGAGCCATAGATACGCAGTATTTT. Encoded protein: CASSKAGAIDTQYF.

This sequence joins TRBV5-6 and TRBJ2-5; 7 bases match TRBD1. Germline CDR1 SGHDT, CDR2 YYEEEE. With V trimmed by 0 bases and J by 1 base, 12 bases remained unmatched. CDR3 size: 18 residues. CDR3 sequence reads: CASSLATLRTGSQETQYF. For the CDR3, the DNA is TGTGCCAGCAGCTTGGCTACACTTCGGACAGGCTCCCAAGAGACCCAGTACTTC.

The CDR3 bases are TGTGCCTGGAGGCTGGGGCAGCCCTTAACCCTCTATGGCTACACCTTC. This codes for CAWRLGQPLTLYGYTF. The chain recombines TRBV30 with TRBJ1-2; perhaps TRBD1 as D (5 bases). Germline CDR1 and CDR2: GTSNPN and SVGIG (reference sequence). The CDR3 spans 16 residues. The ends were cut back, 3 bases at V and 4 bases at J, with 21 bases in the middle.

This clone has only one observation. J is TRBJ1-5 and V is TRBV19; 7 positions agree with TRBD1. The CDR3 consists of 14 residues. Trimming cost V 11 bases and J 0 bases; bases outside gene matches: 7. In germline, CDR1 is LNHDA, CDR2 SQIVND (reference sequence). In DNA, the CDR3 is TGTGCCGGCGGGACAGCTTATAGCAATCAGCCCCAGCATTTT. Amino acids: CAGGTAYSNQPQHF.

The rearrangement joins TRBV7-8 to TRBJ1-2; no reliable D call. CDR1 and CDR2 (germline): SGHVS, FQNEAQ. The V and J ends lost 5 bases and 6 bases respectively, with 10 bases between them. This CDR3 has 12 amino acids. DNA of the CDR3: TGTGCCAGCAGCCCAGCGGTACATGGCTACACCTTC. Translated, it gives CASSPAVHGYTF.

The genes are TRBV5-1 and TRBJ2-5; tentatively, D is TRBD2 (5 bases). V shed 1 base and J shed 5 bases, with 12 bases lying between them. The CDR3 consists of 14 residues. Germline values: CDR1 SGHRS, CDR2 YFSETQ. The CDR3 reads CASSLTRGWETQYF. CDR3 in DNA: TGCGCCAGCAGCTTGACTAGAGGTTGGGAGACCCAGTACTTC.

In DNA, the CDR3 is TGTGCCAGCAGTCCCGGGACAGGGAGTAGGTCTAATGAAAAACTGTTTTTT. This translates into CASSPGTGSRSNEKLFF. This chain uses TRBV27 with TRBJ1-4; 9 bases fit TRBD1. The CDR3 spans 17 residues. The ends lost 5 bases at V and 3 bases at J; junction bases unmatched: 10. The germline V gene has CDR1 MNHEY and CDR2 SMNVEV (reference sequence).

This chain connects TRBV6-1 to TRBJ2-3; D not certain. CDR1 is MNHNS and CDR2 is SASEGT in the germline V gene. V was trimmed by 4 bases and J by 7 bases, leaving 9 bases between them. This CDR3 contains 12 residues. Written as DNA, the CDR3 is TGTGCCAGCAGTGCGACACCCTATACGCAGTATTTT. It specifies CASSATPYTQYF.

V gene TRBV7-9 combines with J gene TRBJ2-1; possibly TRBD2 for D (6 bases). The V gene's germline CDR1 is SEHNR and CDR2 FQNEAQ (reference sequence). CDR3 size: 15 residues. The V gene lost 4 bases and the J gene lost 7 bases, with 17 bases spanning the gap. CDR3 DNA: TGTGCCAGCAGCTCAACGAGGAGGGATCCGAATGAGCAGTTCTTC. Protein: CASSSTRRDPNEQFF.

The chain combines TRBV21-1 with TRBJ2-5; the table calls TRBD1, which could not be checked here. TRBV21-1 represents a pseudogene. This CDR3 has 14 amino acids. This CDR3 reads CASSKTGEQETQYF. As DNA, the CDR3 is TGTGCCAGCAGCAAAACAGGGGAACAAGAGACCCAGTACTTC.

This clone has a single count. In nucleotides, the CDR3 is TGTGCCAGCAGTTCGGAGTACGAGCAGTACTTC. Translating gives CASSSEYEQYF. The rearrangement joins TRBV28 to TRBJ2-7; D not resolved. The V and J ends lost 4 bases and 4 bases respectively, with 5 bases between them. Germline CDR1 is MDHEN and CDR2 is SYDVKM. The CDR3 has 11 amino acids.

This clone turned up a few times. The chain carries TRBV28 and TRBJ2-1; perhaps TRBD2 as D (6 bases). V was cut by 2 bases and J by 2 bases, with 13 bases left in between. Germline V lookup: CDR1 MDHEN, CDR2 SYDVKM. This CDR3 has 16 residues. The CDR3 bases are TGTGCCAGCAGTTTAGGTGTAGCGGTCACCTACAATGAGCAGTTCTTC. Translation gives CASSLGVAVTYNEQFF.

This chain links TRBV29-1 with TRBJ1-2; no reliable D call. The CDR3 consists of 13 residues. Trimming took off 4 bases at V and 7 bases at J, with 16 bases between the two ends. Germline values: CDR1 SQVTM, CDR2 ANQGSEA. CDR3 sequence: CSVGSSGSTGYTF. In DNA form, the CDR3 reads TGCAGCGTTGGCTCCTCCGGGTCGACTGGCTACACCTTC. Drawing the rest from reference TRBV29-1 and TRBJ1-2, the complete variable domain is SAVISQKPSRDICQRGTSLTIQCQVDSQVTMMFWYRQQPGQSLTLIATANQGSEATYESGFVIDKFPISRPNLTFSTLTVSNMSPEDSSIYLCSVGSSGSTGYTFGSGTRLTVV.

The chain employs TRBV28 and TRBJ1-2; D perhaps matches TRBD1 (6 bases). Trimming removed 6 bases from V and 7 bases from J, with 24 bases in between. This CDR3 is built from 16 residues. Germline V gene lookup returns CDR1 MDHEN and CDR2 SYDVKM. The CDR3: CASSPLVIIRDTGYTF. CDR3 sequence (DNA): TGTGCCAGCAGCCCCCTCGTAATCATCCGGGACACTGGCTACACCTTC.

The CDR3 loop reads CASSLALGGTEAFF. The CDR3 DNA is TGTGCCAGCAGCTTAGCGCTCGGGGGCACTGAAGCTTTCTTT. The chain links TRBV7-9 to TRBJ1-1; D possibly corresponds to TRBD1 (5 bases). Per germline, CDR1 SEHNR and CDR2 FQNEAQ (reference sequence). The V end was cut by 0 bases, the J end by 4 bases, with 9 bases between. The CDR3 has 14 amino acids.

This clone was recorded a few times. The V call is TRBV6-5, the J call TRBJ2-7, with D possibly TRBD1 on 5 matching bases. V lost 0 bases to trimming and J lost 6 bases, with 12 bases between them. CDR1 is MNHEY, CDR2 SVGAGI, per germline. The CDR3 runs 14 residues. The CDR3 is CASSYSGRAGEQYF. DNA for the CDR3: TGTGCCAGCAGTTACTCGGGCAGGGCTGGCGAGCAGTACTTC.

This rearrangement joins TRBV10-2 to TRBJ2-5; 8 positions agree with TRBD1. V was clipped by 0 bases and J by 1 base; unmatched bases: 1. Looked up from germline, CDR1 is WSHSY and CDR2 is SAAADI. This CDR3 spans 15 amino acids. CDR3 sequence: CASSESTGGQETQYF. For the CDR3, the DNA is TGCGCCAGCAGTGAGTCAACAGGGGGCCAAGAGACCCAGTACTTC.

The rearrangement links TRBV10-2 to TRBJ2-7, with a tentative D call TRBD1 (5 bases). Trimming stripped 6 bases from V and 5 bases from J, with 17 bases between. Germline CDR1 reads WSHSY; CDR2 reads SAAADI. The CDR3 spans 14 residues. The chain's CDR3 is CASSARVIGDEQYF. The CDR3 DNA reads as TGCGCCAGCAGCGCCCGGGTCATAGGGGACGAGCAGTACTTC.